Listed below are T cell receptor beta chains from one sample, sequenced in a study of OX40 agonist ivuxolimab in advanced cancers. Repertoires were generated with immunoSEQ multiplex PCR, while TCRdb's copy carries only in-frame clones and drops some. The sample contains fewer than 90,000 clones, about 88% of which appear only once. Here the sequenced sample was CD4+ or CD8+ T cells sorted from blood, taken in a trial of the OX40 agonist ivuxolimab. These receptors all stem from an adult with an advanced solid tumor such as melanoma, head and neck, liver or kidney cancer. Both conserved end residues are part of each CDR3. A D gene is named only where the DNA matches it firmly. Expanded clones are given a class, and other clones once, few, many or no size at all.

j_call v_call d_call clone_size cdr3_nt cdr3_aa
TRBJ1-5 TRBV6-4 NA NA TGTGCCAGCAGGCACAGGTATAGCAATCAGCCCCAGCATTTT CASRHRYSNQPQHF
TRBJ1-4 TRBV6-5 NA NA TGTGCCAGCAAAAGAGACACCAATGAAAAACTGTTTTTT CASKRDTNEKLFF
TRBJ1-4 TRBV6-8 NA NA TGTGCCGCGACGGGACCGACTAATGAAAAACTGTTTTTT CAATGPTNEKLFF
TRBJ2-1 TRBV7-6 NA NA TGTGCCAGCAGCTTAGGCCCCCCGAGGGGGGCGTCGGGTCAGTTCTTC CASSLGPPRGASGQFF
TRBJ2-1 TRBV5-4 NA NA TGTGCCAGCAGCCCGAGGGGAAGGACAACCTCCTACAATGAGCAGTTCTTC CASSPRGRTTSYNEQFF
TRBJ1-2 TRBV6-1 NA NA TGTGCCAGCAGTTTAGGGGCCAGCTCTTATGGCTACACCTTC CASSLGASSYGYTF
TRBJ1-2 TRBV12-5 TRBD1 NA TGTGCTAGTGGTTTGGTTCTATCCGGGACAGGGGGCGCAGATGGCTACACCTTC CASGLVLSGTGGADGYTF
TRBJ1-2 TRBV29-1 TRBD1 NA TGCAGCGGTAGGACAGGGGGGGACTATGGCTACACCTTC CSGRTGGDYGYTF
TRBJ1-1 TRBV6-6 NA NA TGTGCCACTTCAGGGACCATGAACACTGAAGCTTTCTTT CATSGTMNTEAFF
TRBJ2-7 TRBV4-1 NA NA TGCGCCAGCAGCCAATTCGGGGGACAAGCCTCCTACGAGCAGTACTTC CASSQFGGQASYEQYF
TRBJ1-3 TRBV6-1 TRBD1 NA TGTGCCAGCAGTGAATTGGGACAGATCTCTGGAAACACCATATATTTT CASSELGQISGNTIYF
TRBJ2-6 TRBV21-1 NA NA TGTGCCAGCCCGGAGGACAGATCTGGGGCCAACGTCCTGACTTTC CASPEDRSGANVLTF
TRBJ1-3 TRBV4-3 TRBD1 NA TGCGCCAGCAGCCAACAGCCGACAGGGCCTGGAAACACCATATATTTT CASSQQPTGPGNTIYF
TRBJ1-2 TRBV5-1 NA NA TGCGCCAGCAGCGCAATGACGGGGAGAGGCTATGGCTACACCTTC CASSAMTGRGYGYTF
TRBJ1-4 TRBV20-1 NA NA TGCAGTGCTACATTAAATGAAAAACTGTTTTTT CSATLNEKLFF
TRBJ2-1 TRBV5-1 NA NA TGCGCCAGCAACGTGGGCGGGGCCATACCCCACAATGAGCAGTTCTTC CASNVGGAIPHNEQFF
TRBJ2-7 TRBV4-2 NA NA TGTGCCAGCAGCCGAGGGAGTCGGGGATCCTACGAGCAGTACTTC CASSRGSRGSYEQYF
TRBJ2-6 TRBV5-5 TRBD1 NA TGTGCCAGCAGCTTAGGACCGGGACAGGGTATCTCTGGGGCCAACGTCCTGACTTTC CASSLGPGQGISGANVLTF
TRBJ1-1 TRBV7-9 TRBD1 few TGTGCCAGCAGTCAACAGGGGACAGCTTTCTTT CASSQQGTAFF
TRBJ2-1 TRBV7-6 TRBD2 NA TGTGCCAGCAGCCAAGCGGGGGGGAATGAGCAGTTCTTC CASSQAGGNEQFF
TRBJ1-6 TRBV30 NA NA TGTGCCTGGAGTGTGGATGCCAATTCACCCCTCCACTTT CAWSVDANSPLHF
TRBJ1-1 TRBV5-4 NA NA TGTGCCAGCAGTTACGTGGGAGCCTACACTGAAGCTTTCTTT CASSYVGAYTEAFF
TRBJ2-5 TRBV7-2 NA NA TGTGCCAGCAGCTTAGTAGCCCGCCGGGAAGAGACCCAGTACTTC CASSLVARREETQYF
TRBJ1-2 TRBV6-5 TRBD1 once TGTGCCAGCAGTTACGGGGCAGGGGGGAACTATGGCTACACCTTC CASSYGAGGNYGYTF
TRBJ2-6 TRBV14 NA few TGTGCCAGCAGCCCCAGTACGAGCTCTGGGGCCAACGTCCTGACTTTC CASSPSTSSGANVLTF
TRBJ2-1 TRBV18 TRBD1 NA TGTGCCAGCTCACCACCGTCCGGGACAGCCTACAATGAGCAGTTCTTC CASSPPSGTAYNEQFF
TRBJ1-3 TRBV7-5 NA NA TGTGCCAGAAGCTTGTGTACAGGGACTGGAAACACCATATATTTT CARSLCTGTGNTIYF
TRBJ2-7 TRBV1 NA NA TGCACCAGCAGCCAAGATTTCGCAGGGACGGGAGAGCAGTACTTC CTSSQDFAGTGEQYF
TRBJ2-7 TRBV25-1 NA NA TGTGCCAGCTCCGGTCAGGGGGGGACCTACGAGCAGTACTTC CASSGQGGTYEQYF
TRBJ2-3 TRBV7-2 NA NA TGTGCCAGCAGCTTCAATACGGGGGGCCGCACAGATACGCAGTATTTT CASSFNTGGRTDTQYF
TRBJ1-2 TRBV5-1 TRBD1 NA TGCGCCAGCAGACATCAACGGACAGGGACTAACTATGGCTACACCTTC CASRHQRTGTNYGYTF
TRBJ2-1 TRBV4-1 NA NA TGCGCCAGCAGCCAAGGAGAGCGGCCTTACAATGAGCAGTTCTTC CASSQGERPYNEQFF
TRBJ2-1 TRBV6-5 NA few TGTGCCTCCAGTGAGGGCTCCTACAATGAGCAGTTCTTC CASSEGSYNEQFF
TRBJ1-2 TRBV6-1 NA NA TGTGCCGGTTGGGGTCACAGCGCTAACTATGGCTACACCTTC CAGWGHSANYGYTF
TRBJ2-2 TRBV11-2 TRBD1 NA TGTGCCAGCAGCTTCCCCCCGCCGGGACAGGGGACCACCGGGGAGCTGTTTTTT CASSFPPPGQGTTGELFF
TRBJ1-1 TRBV6-5 TRBD1 NA TGTGCCAGCACCTCGTCGACAGGGAAAACTGAAGCTTTCTTT CASTSSTGKTEAFF
TRBJ1-2 TRBV30 NA NA TGTGCCTGGAAAGGGTTTAACTATGGCTACACCTTC CAWKGFNYGYTF
TRBJ2-2 TRBV19 TRBD2 NA TGTGCCAGTAACCCCGGGGGGGGGAACACCGGGGAGCTGTTTTTT CASNPGGGNTGELFF
TRBJ2-5 TRBV11-2 TRBD2 NA TGTGCCAGCAGCCCCGCCAGGGCTAGCGGACAACAGACCCAGTACTTC CASSPARASGQQTQYF
TRBJ2-7 TRBV7-7 NA NA TGTGCTAGCAGCTTAGGCCAGGGTACAGACGAGCAGTACTTC CASSLGQGTDEQYF
TRBJ1-2 TRBV6-6 NA NA TGTGCCAGCAGTAGGATGGGAGGATCTAACTATGGCTACACCTTC CASSRMGGSNYGYTF
TRBJ2-1 TRBV2 TRBD2 NA TGTGCCAGCAGGAGCGGGGGAAATAATGAGCAGTTCTTC CASRSGGNNEQFF
TRBJ2-5 TRBV9 NA once TGTGCCAGCAGCGTATGGGCGGGTAGTCAGGAGACCCAGTACTTC CASSVWAGSQETQYF
TRBJ2-3 TRBV5-1 NA NA TGCGCCAGCAGCCCGGGTCCGGGAGGCACAGATACGCAGTATTTT CASSPGPGGTDTQYF
TRBJ2-5 TRBV6-5 NA once TGTGCCAGCAGCCAGACACGTGGGGGGCAAGAGACCCAGTACTTC CASSQTRGGQETQYF
TRBJ2-5 TRBV2 TRBD2 NA TGTGCCAGCAGTGAAGGACTAGCGGGGGGCCAAGAGACCCAGTACTTC CASSEGLAGGQETQYF
TRBJ2-1 TRBV5-1 TRBD1 NA TGCGCCAGCAGCTCGACAGGGTACAATGAGCAGTTCTTC CASSSTGYNEQFF
TRBJ2-5 TRBV7-3 NA NA TGTGCCAGCAGCTCGCAACACCAAGAGACCCAGTACTTC CASSSQHQETQYF
TRBJ2-7 TRBV6-1 TRBD1 NA TGTGCCAGCAGTGAGGGCCTAAGACAGGGTTGGTACGAGCAGTACTTC CASSEGLRQGWYEQYF
TRBJ1-2 TRBV7-9 NA once TGTGCCAGCAGCTTAGAAGGGTTCGGCTACACCTTC CASSLEGFGYTF
TRBJ2-3 TRBV6-5 NA NA TGTGCCAGCAGTTATTTGGATACGCAGTATTTT CASSYLDTQYF
TRBJ1-3 TRBV6-6 NA NA TGTGCCAGCAGTTACTCGGGGGGATCTGGAAACACCATATATTTT CASSYSGGSGNTIYF
TRBJ2-3 TRBV5-1 NA NA TGCGCCAGCAGCTTGGAAGGGCGGTACACAGATACGCAGTATTTT CASSLEGRYTDTQYF
TRBJ1-1 TRBV5-1 NA NA TGCGCCAGCAGCTTGGATCCTGTTAACACTGAAGCTTTCTTT CASSLDPVNTEAFF
TRBJ1-2 TRBV27 NA NA TGTGCCAGCAGTTTATCAGGAAACGGCTACACCTTC CASSLSGNGYTF